The clone carrying this T cell receptor beta chain turned up a few times. The sample belongs to a study of naive and memory T cell subsets. A UMI-containing oligonucleotide was joined by 3' ligation to the TCR cDNA template. Trimming removed 5 bases from V and 0 bases from J, with 13 bases in between. CDR1 MNHEY and CDR2 SVGEGT come from the germline V gene. The CDR3 totals 15 residues. The SP2 primer and nested alpha and beta constant region primers amplified ligated cDNA in four rounds. TCRdb ran MiXCR on the 5' RACE reads and lists one entry per CDR3 protein. Of more than 50,000 distinct CDR3 sequences listed, around 8% are singletons.

This chain uses TRBV6-2 or TRBV6-3 with TRBJ2-5, with D unresolved. The sequence came from a female donor in good health. In nucleotides, the CDR3 is TGTGCCAGCAGTCCCATACCTTGGTACCAAGAGACCCAGTACTTC. It is translated as CASSPIPWYQETQYF.